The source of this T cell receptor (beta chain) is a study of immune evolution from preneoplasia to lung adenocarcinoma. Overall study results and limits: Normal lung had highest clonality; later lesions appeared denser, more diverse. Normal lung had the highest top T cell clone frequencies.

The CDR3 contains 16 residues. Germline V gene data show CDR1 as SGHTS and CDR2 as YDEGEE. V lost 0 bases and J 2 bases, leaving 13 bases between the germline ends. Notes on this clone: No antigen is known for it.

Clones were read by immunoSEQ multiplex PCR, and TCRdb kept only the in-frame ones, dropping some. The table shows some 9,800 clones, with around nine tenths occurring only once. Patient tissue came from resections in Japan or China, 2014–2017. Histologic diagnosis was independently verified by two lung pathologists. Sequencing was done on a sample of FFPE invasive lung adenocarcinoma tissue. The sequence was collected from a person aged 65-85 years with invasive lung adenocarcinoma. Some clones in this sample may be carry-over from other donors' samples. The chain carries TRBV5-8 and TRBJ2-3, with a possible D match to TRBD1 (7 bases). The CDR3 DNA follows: TGTGCCAGCAGCTTGGGACAGGGACTTCCCACAGATACGCAGTATTTT. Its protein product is CASSLGQGLPTDTQYF.